This T cell receptor beta chain was found in a study of vaccination and CD4 T cells after COVID-19. Overall study context: PCR on nasal swabs identified SARS-CoV-2 in convalescent patients, of whom nine were mild and one severe. Stimuli were overlapping spike peptide pools of SARS-CoV-2 and three common cold coronaviruses (HCoV-NL63, HCoV-OC43, HCoV-229E). Convalescent patients gave post-COVID blood a median approximately 100 days post-diagnosis, range 35 to 161.

Cultured CD4+ T cells had their DNA profiled by the Oncomine TCR Beta short-read assay. MiXCR, run by TCRdb on the PCR reads, gives a single entry per CDR3 protein. Of fewer than 20,000 distinct CDR3 sequences in the sample, 53% are singletons; the top ten hold under 8.5%. Treatment here: roughly ten-day PBMC culture with coronavirus spike peptide pools or control peptides (ViraFEST assay). Findings and limits, study-wide: Spike mono-reactivity was found in 304 of the 307 vaccine-specific clones identified in convalescent patients.

This CDR3 contains 16 residues. The J segment lost 1 base and the V segment lost 1 base, leaving 2 bases of the junction unmatched. Of note for this clonotype: Its antigen is undetermined.

The chain is built from TRBV12-3 or TRBV12-4 and TRBJ1-1, with 11 bases aligning to TRBD1. This receptor was taken from a human donor who had recovered from COVID-19. The specimen was CD4+ T cells from blood, cultured in vitro, collected before SARS-CoV-2 vaccination. This CDR3 is CASSLVGQGANTEAFF. Here the CDR3 DNA reads TGTGCCAGCAGTTTAGTAGGACAGGGGGCGAACACTGAAGCTTTCTTT.